The rows below give T cell receptor beta chains drawn from one sample of a study of blood T cell repertoires in COVID-19. Using immunoSEQ multiplex PCR, the repertoire was profiled, and TCRdb retains in-frame clones only, with some absent. This sample has 150,000 or so clones; around 81% occur once, and the top ten carry 9.5% to 11%. The sequenced material came from peripheral blood. These receptors were obtained from a man between 60 and 75 years old with active or convalescent COVID-19. CDR3s leave out the opening cysteine and the closing phenylalanine or tryptophan. A D gene is named only where the DNA matches it firmly.

j_call d_call v_call cdr3_aa
TRBJ1-2 - TRBV18 ASSPYDSLQGSYGYT
TRBJ1-1 - TRBV11-2 ASSSQQRTEAF
TRBJ2-5 - TRBV10-3 AISESMGGAETQY
TRBJ2-1 TRBD2 TRBV24-1 ATSDSLGLAGYSYNEQF
TRBJ2-2 - TRBV5-1 ASSLGYNTGELF
TRBJ2-5 TRBD2 TRBV5-1 ASSGSGGTYQETQY
TRBJ2-7 TRBD1 TRBV4-1 ASSQGQGAGSEQY
TRBJ1-2 - TRBV24-1 ATSDLGLGYT
TRBJ2-7 TRBD2 TRBV11-3 ASSPGGTSGSSQQY
TRBJ1-2 TRBD1 TRBV30 AWSPGQGTYGYT
TRBJ2-1 - TRBV6-5 ASSLLGGEQF
TRBJ1-2 TRBD1 TRBV7-2 ASSLVWDRGDT
TRBJ1-6 - TRBV28 ATSAGVWSGNSPLH
TRBJ1-1 - TRBV18 ASSPSRDTEAF
TRBJ2-2 - TRBV28 ASSISGGRTGELF